This entry lists 27 T cell receptor beta chains sequenced from one sample in a study of OX40 agonist ivuxolimab in advanced cancers. Produced via immunoSEQ multiplex PCR; TCRdb's table is partial and in-frame only. Of tens of thousands of clones listed, 75% to 90% are singletons. The sequencing used CD4+ or CD8+ T cells sorted from blood, collected in a trial of the OX40 agonist ivuxolimab. Receptors originate from an adult with an advanced solid tumor such as melanoma, head and neck, liver or kidney cancer.

This clone was counted a single time. J is TRBJ1-1 and V is TRBV7-6; D unclear. CDR1 is SGHVS and CDR2 is FNYEAQ in the germline V gene. The germline V and J ends were trimmed by 2 bases and 1 base, with 5 bases remaining between them. The CDR3 is 13 amino acids. The CDR3 DNA follows: TGTGCCAGCAGCTTATCCAAGAACACTGAAGCTTTCTTT. Translating it yields CASSLSKNTEAFF.

The chain links TRBV14 to TRBJ1-2, with unresolved D. Trimming left V 0 bases short and J 5 bases short, with 16 bases between. This CDR3 region has 16 residues. Germline lookup yields CDR1 SGHDN and CDR2 FVKESK. This CDR3 is CASSQDRTQRWYGYTF. The CDR3 DNA reads as TGTGCCAGCAGCCAAGATAGGACCCAACGGTGGTATGGCTACACCTTC.

The rearrangement joins TRBV2 to TRBJ2-7; D uncertain. Trimming removed 11 bases from V and 0 bases from J, with 14 bases in between. Germline CDR1 SNHLY, CDR2 FYNNEI. CDR3 length equals 13 residues. The CDR3, as DNA: TGTGCCGGCGGATCGGACGGCTCCTACGAGCAGTACTTC. This translates into CAGGSDGSYEQYF.

The CDR3 loop reads CASSQEGRGYEQYF. The DNA for the CDR3 is TGCGCCAGCAGCCAAGAGGGCAGGGGCTACGAGCAGTACTTC. The J gene is TRBJ2-7, the V gene TRBV4-1; tentative D call: TRBD1 (6 bases). The CDR3 has 14 residues. V lost 0 bases and J lost 3, with 9 bases in between. Germline-derived CDR1 and CDR2 are MGHRA and YSYEKL.

The V call is TRBV27, the J call TRBJ1-5; D may be TRBD1 (5 bases). V was shortened by 11 bases and J by 1 base, with 24 bases between the two germline ends. The CDR3 sequence is 17 residues long. Germline CDR1 MNHEY, CDR2 SMNVEV (reference sequence). The CDR3 DNA reads as TGTGCCGGTCTCCTCGGGACCCCGACAAGGAGCAATCAGCCCCAGCATTTT. Protein sequence: CAGLLGTPTRSNQPQHF.

This sequence joins TRBV5-1 and TRBJ2-3; 8 bases are a match to TRBD2. Trimming cost V 3 bases and J 0 bases; bases outside gene matches: 6. Germline-derived CDR1 and CDR2 are SGHRS and YFSETQ. There are 16 residues in the CDR3. DNA of the CDR3: TGCGCCAGCAGCTCGCGACTAGCGATTAGCACAGATACGCAGTATTTT. Its translation: CASSSRLAISTDTQYF.

The gene calls are TRBV27 and TRBJ2-7, with unresolved D. The CDR3 loop spans 15 amino acids. Trimming removed 3 bases from V and 0 bases from J, with 12 bases in between. Germline CDR1 reads MNHEY; CDR2 reads SMNVEV (reference sequence). DNA of the CDR3: TGTGCCAGCAGTTTCCTCCCGGACCGCTCCTACGAGCAGTACTTC. Amino acid sequence: CASSFLPDRSYEQYF.

The chain joins TRBV19 to TRBJ1-4; 7 nucleotides agree with TRBD1. Per the germline V gene, CDR1 is LNHDA and CDR2 is SQIVND (reference sequence). Trimming took 6 bases from V and 6 from J; bases not matched to a gene: 10. The CDR3 is 15 amino acids. The CDR3 nucleotides are TGTGCCAGTAGCCACCCTACAGGGGTGGATGAAAAACTGTTTTTT. As protein: CASSHPTGVDEKLFF.

The chain joins TRBV5-5 to TRBJ2-3; 7 positions match TRBD2. With V trimmed by 2 bases and J by 1 base, 1 base remained unmatched. CDR1 and CDR2 (germline): SGHKS, YYEKEE (reference sequence). This CDR3 has 14 amino acids. CDR3 in amino acids: CASSLGLGTDTQYF. CDR3 sequence (DNA): TGTGCCAGCAGCTTAGGACTAGGCACAGATACGCAGTATTTT.

V usage is TRBV27 and J usage is TRBJ1-1; possible D gene TRBD1, 5 bases. Germline CDR1 reads MNHEY; CDR2 reads SMNVEV (reference sequence). With 3 bases removed from V and 2 bases from J, the gap between germline ends came to 10 bases. The CDR3 length is 14 residues. The CDR3 protein is CASSFVWGNTEAFF. The CDR3 region has the DNA TGTGCCAGCAGTTTCGTGTGGGGCAACACTGAAGCTTTCTTT.

The chain carries TRBV9 and TRBJ2-7; 7 positions agree with TRBD2. The length of the CDR3 is 14 residues. The germline gives CDR1 SGDLS, CDR2 YYNGEE. V was pared by 4 bases and J by 4 bases, with 8 bases of the junction left unmatched. Here the CDR3 reads CASSMGGFSYEQYF. CDR3 in DNA: TGTGCCAGCAGCATGGGGGGGTTTTCTTACGAGCAGTACTTC.

As for this clone: At one end, the junction sequence differs from germline, possibly due to a read error. The genes are TRBV5-4 and TRBJ2-1, with D perhaps matching TRBD2 (6 bases). The CDR3 runs to 14 residues. The germline gives CDR1 SGHNT, CDR2 YYREEE (reference sequence). This CDR3 reads CASSFGGSYYEQFF. CDR3 DNA sequence: TGTGCCAGCAGCTTTGGGGGGAGCTACTATGAGCAGTTCTTC.

Comment on this clone: Different DNA sequences within this sample yield the same CDR3. This chain connects TRBV13 to TRBJ2-7; no firm D call. The CDR3 runs 12 residues. Trimming pared 0 bases from V and 3 bases from J, leaving 3 bases between. Germline CDR1 and CDR2: PRHDT and FYEKMQ (reference sequence). The CDR3 loop is CASSLGVYEQYF. Written as DNA, the CDR3 is TGTGCCAGCAGCTTAGGGGTCTACGAGCAGTACTTC.

Of note for this clone: Lacking the conserved final phenylalanine or tryptophan, this CDR3 likely reflects a read error. The DNA is omitted, as the CDR3 cannot be located on it reliably, and the CDR3 follows TCRdb's listing. This rearrangement joins TRBV30 to TRBJ2-4; the listed D gene, TRBD2, was not tested against the DNA. Germline V gene data show CDR1 as GTSNPN and CDR2 as SVGIG (reference sequence). The CDR3 is 13 residues long, counting both termini. CDR3 residues: CAWSALDPYIIWS.

The rearrangement joins TRBV27 to TRBJ2-7; D remains unclear. Looked up from germline, CDR1 is MNHEY and CDR2 is SMNVEV (reference sequence). With 5 bases removed from V and 2 bases from J, the gap between germline ends came to 10 bases. This CDR3 has 13 amino acids. CDR3 bases: TGTGCCAGCAGTGCGGTAGCCCCCTACGAGCAGTACTTC. Translated: CASSAVAPYEQYF.

The gene calls are TRBV5-1 and TRBJ1-6; 7 nucleotides agree with TRBD1. The germline V gene has CDR1 SGHRS and CDR2 YFSETQ. The length of the CDR3 is 13 residues. Losses at the gene ends were 0 bases for V and 11 bases for J; bases not matched to a gene: 2. CDR3 protein: CASSLVGGPPLHF. As DNA, the CDR3 is TGCGCCAGCAGCTTGGTAGGGGGCCCACCCCTCCACTTT.

With respect to this clone: This may be a read error, as it is one base from a much larger clone. Other DNA sequences in the sample encode the same CDR3. The chain joins TRBV27 to TRBJ1-1; D may be TRBD1 (5 bases). The germline V gene has CDR1 MNHEY and CDR2 SMNVEV (reference sequence). This CDR3 comprises 13 residues. The V end lost 3 bases, the J end lost 6 bases, and 11 bases lay between the germline ends. The CDR3 protein is CASSFGVGAEAFF. CDR3 in DNA: TGTGCCAGCAGTTTTGGGGTAGGGGCTGAAGCTTTCTTT.

This chain uses TRBV7-6 with TRBJ2-5, with D possibly TRBD2 on 5 matching bases. The V gene's germline CDR1 is SGHVS and CDR2 FNYEAQ. This CDR3 has 12 residues. The germline V and J ends were trimmed by 1 base and 5 bases, with 5 bases remaining between them. DNA of the CDR3: TGTGCCAGCAGCTTAGGGGAGGAGACCCAGTACTTC. It yields the protein CASSLGEETQYF.

The chain links TRBV25-1 to TRBJ1-6; D ambiguous. Germline values: CDR1 MGHDK, CDR2 SYGVNS. The CDR3 spans 15 residues. With 5 bases removed from V and 0 bases from J, the gap between germline ends came to 8 bases. The CDR3 nucleotides read TGTGCCAGCAGTACAACGAGCTCCTATAATTCACCCCTCCACTTT. It translates to CASSTTSSYNSPLHF.

The chain combines TRBV30 with TRBJ2-3; D might be TRBD1 (5 bases). The V gene's germline CDR1 is GTSNPN and CDR2 SVGIG (reference sequence). Trimming removed 3 bases from V and 2 bases from J, with 12 bases in between. The CDR3 covers 14 residues. The CDR3 nucleotides are TGTGCCTGGAGGGACAAACTGTTCACAGATACGCAGTATTTT. It yields the protein CAWRDKLFTDTQYF.

The chain has TRBV7-6 and TRBJ2-7; 11 nucleotides agree with TRBD2. J lost 5 bases, V lost 0 bases, and 18 bases had no gene match. The CDR3 sequence is 20 residues long. CDR1 SGHVS and CDR2 FNYEAQ come from the germline V gene. The CDR3 here is CASSLAGTGGNSGRADEQYF. The DNA of the CDR3 is TGTGCCAGCAGCTTAGCCGGGACGGGCGGCAATAGCGGGAGGGCCGACGAGCAGTACTTC.

There are a few counts of this clone. This sequence joins TRBV5-4 and TRBJ2-6, with D unclear. The germline gives CDR1 SGHNT, CDR2 YYREEE (reference sequence). The CDR3 loop spans 15 amino acids. Between the trimmed V and J ends, which lost 0 bases and 0 bases, there was a span of 4 bases. The CDR3 here is CASSLVGSGANVLTF. In DNA, the CDR3 is TGTGCCAGCAGCTTGGTGGGCTCTGGGGCCAACGTCCTGACTTTC.

V gene TRBV29-1 combines with J gene TRBJ2-2, with TRBD2 as a possible D gene (6 bases). The CDR3 sequence is 12 residues long. Germline assignment: CDR1 SQVTM and CDR2 ANQGSEA. The V end was cut by 5 bases, the J end by 8 bases, with 12 bases between. CDR3 sequence: CSVSGGTGELFF. The DNA of the CDR3 is TGCAGCGTTAGTGGAGGGACGGGGGAGCTGTTTTTT.

This CDR3 reads CASSLLRSPDTQYF. CDR3 nucleotides: TGTGCCAGCAGTTTACTCAGAAGCCCAGATACGCAGTATTTT. The V call is TRBV28, the J call TRBJ2-3; D ambiguous. The germline V and J ends were trimmed by 2 bases and 4 bases, with 10 bases remaining between them. This CDR3 region has 14 residues. In germline, CDR1 is MDHEN, CDR2 SYDVKM.

The V gene is TRBV2, the J gene TRBJ1-1, with no clear D. Trimming removed 4 bases at V and 4 bases at J, with 7 bases between. The germline gives CDR1 SNHLY, CDR2 FYNNEI. The CDR3 length is 12 residues. The CDR3 bases are TGTGCCAGCAGTGCCGGGATCACTGAAGCTTTCTTT. Protein product: CASSAGITEAFF.

The CDR3 is CAWSVNLESPLHF. The CDR3 bases are TGTGCCTGGAGTGTAAATCTGGAATCACCCCTCCACTTT. The J gene is TRBJ1-6, the V gene TRBV30; unclear D gene. The CDR3 covers 13 residues. The V and J ends lost 0 bases and 10 bases respectively, with 10 bases between them. CDR1 is GTSNPN, CDR2 SVGIG, per germline (reference sequence).

J is TRBJ2-5 and V is TRBV5-6; D tentatively reads TRBD1 or TRBD2 (5 bases each). V was trimmed by 2 bases and J by 5 bases, leaving 10 bases between them. CDR3 length: 13 amino acids. Germline V gives CDR1 SGHDT, CDR2 YYEEEE. CDR3 DNA sequence: TGTGCCAGCAGCTTTGGGGGATCGGAGACCCAGTACTTC. As protein: CASSFGGSETQYF.